The rows below give T cell receptor beta chains drawn from one sample of a study of shared clonotypes between healthy human individuals. Libraries were prepared by immunoSEQ multiplex PCR; TCRdb keeps only in-frame clonotypes and omits some of them. The sample carries millions of clones, around 94% recorded once. Sequenced: naive CD4+ T cells sorted from blood. These receptors came from a man between 18 and 35 years old in good health. The CDR3 runs from the conserved cysteine through the conserved F or W. D genes are given only for firm matches. Some rows mark clone size as missing; the rest say once, few, many or name a class of expanded clone.

>TRBJ2-1|.|TRBV10-3|.
CAISDPPRGYNEQFF
TGTGCCATCAGTGACCCCCCTCGAGGGTACAATGAGCAGTTCTTC
>TRBJ2-7|TRBD2|TRBV10-1|once
CASSTGTSVYEQYF
TGCGCCAGCAGTACCGGGACTAGCGTGTACGAGCAGTACTTC
>TRBJ1-1|.|TRBV6-6|.
CASSTPGGGRNTEAFF
TGTGCCAGCAGTACACCGGGGGGGGGAAGGAACACTGAAGCTTTCTTT
>TRBJ2-3|.|TRBV10-1|.
CASSEDSTDTQYF
TGCGCCAGCAGTGAAGACAGCACAGATACGCAGTATTTT
>TRBJ1-5|.|TRBV5-1|.
CASSAGTGNQPQHF
TGCGCCAGCAGCGCGGGGACCGGCAATCAGCCCCAGCATTTT
>TRBJ2-3|.|TRBV4-3|once
CASSQEGQGLDTQYF
TGCGCCAGCAGCCAAGAGGGGCAGGGGTTGGATACGCAGTATTTT
>TRBJ2-3|.|TRBV6-5|.
CASRSRVTDTQYF
TGTGCCAGCAGAAGCCGGGTGACAGATACGCAGTATTTT
>TRBJ2-7|TRBD2|TRBV19|.
CASSTSGTKGYEQYF
TGTGCCAGTAGTACTAGCGGGACCAAAGGGTACGAGCAGTACTTC
>TRBJ2-7|.|TRBV5-8|.
CASSLVGHYEQYF
TGTGCCAGCAGCTTGGTAGGCCACTACGAGCAGTACTTC
>TRBJ1-2|.|TRBV27|.
CASGLSGQSFYGYTF
TGTGCCAGCGGCCTTTCCGGACAGTCTTTCTATGGCTACACCTTC
>TRBJ2-7|TRBD1|TRBV19|.
CASSISGQGAYEQYF
TGTGCCAGTAGTATCTCGGGACAGGGGGCCTACGAGCAGTACTTC
>TRBJ2-2|.|TRBV12-5|.
CASGPRGLNTGELFF
TGTGCTAGTGGTCCCCGAGGACTTAACACCGGGGAGCTGTTTTTT
>TRBJ1-4|TRBD1|TRBV7-2|.
CASSPSTTGQGAEKLFF
TGTGCCAGCAGCCCATCAACGACGGGACAGGGAGCCGAAAAACTGTTTTTT